A single sample gave rise to the 10 T cell receptor beta chains below, sequenced in a study of T cells after posttransplantation cyclophosphamide. Control samples came 1 year after myeloablative marrow transplants with methotrexate plus calcineurin inhibitor. Some clones are missing from TCRdb's copy, which holds only in-frame ones; the method was immunoSEQ multiplex PCR. The table lists more than 15,000 clones, almost 85% of them singletons, with over 4.5% in the top ten. The sequences come from PBMCs, collected 350 to 400 days after allogeneic stem cell transplant with calcineurin inhibitor and methotrexate. The receptor source for this set is a male patient aged 18 to 29 who received an allogeneic stem cell transplant from a related donor, was CMV-positive, and had no GVHD. The graft donor may be the source of some T cells.

This clone was seen once. This chain joins TRBV4-3 and TRBJ2-5; no clear D gene. The CDR3 consists of 15 residues. V lost 0 bases and J 3 bases, leaving 11 bases between the germline ends. Per the germline V gene, CDR1 is LGHNA and CDR2 is YSLEER. The CDR3 reads CASSQDVARKETQYF. In nucleotides, the CDR3 is TGCGCCAGCAGCCAAGATGTGGCTAGGAAAGAGACCCAGTACTTC.

This clone was recorded only once. The V gene is TRBV7-2, the J gene TRBJ2-7, with 7 nucleotides matching TRBD2. This CDR3 is 16 amino acids long. Looked up from germline, CDR1 is SGHTA and CDR2 is FQGNSA. J was trimmed by 3 bases and V by 1 base; bases with no gene match: 9. This CDR3 reads CASSLDRLRGSYEQYF. As DNA, the CDR3 is TGTGCCAGCAGCTTAGATCGTTTGCGCGGGAGCTACGAGCAGTACTTC.

In its sample, this clone was seen once. The V call is TRBV7-3, the J call TRBJ2-3; 9 nucleotides line up with TRBD1. The germline CDR1 and CDR2 sequences are SGHTA and FQGTGA. Germline trimming cut 5 bases from V and 1 base from J; bases unmatched to any gene: 4. The CDR3 contains 15 residues. CDR3 sequence (DNA): TGTGCCAGCAGCAGCACAGGGGGCGGCACAGATACGCAGTATTTT. This translates into CASSSTGGGTDTQYF.

The V gene is TRBV5-1, the J gene TRBJ2-7, with 10 bases fitting TRBD1. J gave up 2 bases and V 3 bases, and 5 bases lay outside the gene matches. The germline gives CDR1 SGHRS, CDR2 YFSETQ. The CDR3 spans 15 residues. CDR3 nucleotide sequence: TGCGCCAGCAGCTCTCCGGGACAGGGGCCCTACGAGCAGTACTTC. It encodes CASSSPGQGPYEQYF.

Relative to its sample, this clone is medium-sized. V and J are TRBV14 and TRBJ2-5, with TRBD2 matching over 8 bases. This CDR3 contains 15 residues. Germline trimming cut 2 bases from V and 5 bases from J; bases unmatched to any gene: 7. Per germline, CDR1 SGHDN and CDR2 FVKESK. The CDR3 DNA sequence: TGTGCCAGCAGCCAAAGTAGCGGGACTGGGGAGACCCAGTACTTC. It translates to CASSQSSGTGETQYF.

V gene TRBV15 combines with J gene TRBJ2-1; 8 nucleotides align to TRBD2. Germline-derived CDR1 and CDR2 are LNHNV and YYDKDF (reference sequence). This CDR3 has 16 residues. Unmatched junction bases numbered 11, after V lost 1 base and J lost 9 bases. The CDR3 region has the DNA TGTGCCACCAGCAGAGTTGCAGCGGGAGCCCCCAGTGAGCAGTTCTTC. Protein product: CATSRVAAGAPSEQFF.

This rearrangement joins TRBV27 to TRBJ2-7; 9 nucleotides align to TRBD1. With V trimmed by 7 bases and J by 9 bases, 16 bases remained unmatched. Germline CDR1 MNHEY, CDR2 SMNVEV (reference sequence). The CDR3 loop spans 15 amino acids. Here the CDR3 reads CASTLRGQGPHLQYF. CDR3 nucleotide sequence: TGTGCCAGCACCCTAAGGGGACAGGGCCCACATTTGCAGTACTTC.

CDR3 nucleotide sequence: TGCAGCGTTTCGGACAGGGGCTACAATGAGCAGTTCTTC. Amino acid sequence: CSVSDRGYNEQFF. The rearrangement joins TRBV29-1 to TRBJ2-1; 9 bases line up with TRBD1. Germline V lookup: CDR1 SQVTM, CDR2 ANQGSEA. V lost 5 bases, J lost 3 bases, and 2 bases stayed unmatched. This CDR3 region has 13 residues.

The chain links TRBV28 to TRBJ2-7, with D perhaps TRBD2 (6 bases). This CDR3 has 15 amino acids. Germline V lookup: CDR1 MDHEN, CDR2 SYDVKM. V was trimmed by 5 bases and J by 5 bases, leaving 19 bases between them. The CDR3 DNA follows: TGTGCCAGCAGTCCCCTGGCGGGGACTGAACACGAGCAGTACTTC. Encoded protein: CASSPLAGTEHEQYF.

The CDR3 here is CASSQGKYRGEAFF. In DNA, the CDR3 is TGTGCCAGCAGCCAAGGGAAATACAGGGGGGAAGCTTTCTTT. The V and J genes are TRBV14 and TRBJ1-1; TRBD1 matches at 8 bases. The germline V gene has CDR1 SGHDN and CDR2 FVKESK. The CDR3 has 14 residues. Trimming cost V 1 base and J 8 bases; bases outside gene matches: 6.